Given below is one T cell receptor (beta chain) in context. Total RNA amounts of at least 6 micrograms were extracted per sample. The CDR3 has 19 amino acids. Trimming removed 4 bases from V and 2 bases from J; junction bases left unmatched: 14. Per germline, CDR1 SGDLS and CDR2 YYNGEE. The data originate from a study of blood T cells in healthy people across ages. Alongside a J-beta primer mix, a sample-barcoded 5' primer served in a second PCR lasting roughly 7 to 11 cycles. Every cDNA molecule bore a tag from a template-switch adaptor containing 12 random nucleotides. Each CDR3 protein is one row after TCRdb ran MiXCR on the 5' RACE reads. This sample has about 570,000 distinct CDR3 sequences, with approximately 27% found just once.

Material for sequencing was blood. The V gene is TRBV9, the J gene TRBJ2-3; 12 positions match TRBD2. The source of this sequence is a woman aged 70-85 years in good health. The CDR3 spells CASSPRRLAGGLHTDTQYF. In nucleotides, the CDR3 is TGTGCCAGCAGCCCCAGAAGGCTAGCGGGGGGGCTCCACACAGATACGCAGTATTTT.